The source of this TCR beta chain is a study of blood T cell repertoires in COVID-19. Across the whole study: Sites in the United States, Italy and Spain provided acute and convalescent COVID-19 samples.

Clones were sequenced by immunoSEQ multiplex PCR, and TCRdb holds only the in-frame ones, with some missing. Of about 340,000 clones detected, approximately 86% appear once; the ten largest clones hold around 4.4%. The CDR3 has 14 residues. The V and J ends lost 5 bases and 6 bases, in that order; junction bases with no gene match: 6. Germline V gives CDR1 LGHDT, CDR2 YNNKEL (reference sequence). The source of this sequence is a middle-aged woman with acute COVID-19. Sample: PBMCs or T cells enriched from blood (not recorded which). The chain combines TRBV3-1 (or the pseudogene TRBV3-2) with TRBJ2-1; 8 bases align to TRBD2. CDR3 in amino acids: CASSEGLASNEQFF. In nucleotides, the CDR3 is TGTGCCAGCAGCGAAGGACTAGCTAGCAATGAGCAGTTCTTC.